This TCR beta chain was found in a study of T cell changes during pregnancy in multiple sclerosis. Only in-frame clones appear in the TCRdb table, and some are missing; sequencing was by immunoSEQ multiplex PCR. This table holds about 44,000 clones, approximately 92% found once. The V end was cut by 8 bases, the J end by 7 bases, with 17 bases between. There are 14 residues in the CDR3. Germline V gives CDR1 SGHTA, CDR2 FQGNSA. The source material was peripheral blood. The chain carries TRBV7-2 and TRBJ1-4, with a possible D match to TRBD1 (5 bases). This clonotype was obtained from a female donor with multiple sclerosis, enrolled in a pregnancy study. In DNA, the CDR3 is TGTGCCAGCGGCATCGGGGGATCCGCTGAAAAACTGTTTTTT. Protein product: CASGIGGSAEKLFF.